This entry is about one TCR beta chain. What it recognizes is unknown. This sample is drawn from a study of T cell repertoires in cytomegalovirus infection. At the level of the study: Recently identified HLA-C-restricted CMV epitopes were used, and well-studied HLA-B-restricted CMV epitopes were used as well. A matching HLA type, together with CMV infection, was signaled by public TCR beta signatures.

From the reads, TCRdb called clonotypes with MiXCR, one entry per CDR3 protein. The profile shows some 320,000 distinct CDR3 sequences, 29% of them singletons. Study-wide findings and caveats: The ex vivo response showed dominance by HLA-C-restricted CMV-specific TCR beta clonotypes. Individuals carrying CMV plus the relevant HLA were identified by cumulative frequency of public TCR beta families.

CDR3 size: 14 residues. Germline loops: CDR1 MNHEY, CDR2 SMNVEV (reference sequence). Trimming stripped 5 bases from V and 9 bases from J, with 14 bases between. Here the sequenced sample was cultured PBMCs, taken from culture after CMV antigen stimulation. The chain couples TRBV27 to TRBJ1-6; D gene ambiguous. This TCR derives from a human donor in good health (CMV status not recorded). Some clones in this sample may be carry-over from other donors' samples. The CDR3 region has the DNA TGTGCCAGCAGTCAACCGGCCCTAGGTTCACCCCTCCACTTT. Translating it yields CASSQPALGSPLHF.